This T cell receptor beta chain was sequenced during a study of blood T cell repertoires in COVID-19. Study information: PBMCs, B-cell-depleted T cells, or T cells provided the cDNA or gDNA that made up the material.

The CDR3 is 10 amino acids. The germline V gene encodes CDR1 SQVTM and CDR2 ANQGSEA. Trimming took off 6 bases at V and 6 bases at J, with 8 bases between the two ends. How the authors handled the data: From reference gene primer amplification, estimates of nucleated cell counts were derived. The table came from immunoSEQ multiplex PCR; TCRdb's copy has only in-frame clones and leaves some out. That table gives V, J and clone size, and the DNA gave D and trimming. Altogether tens of thousands of clones are present, around 87% being singletons, with the ten largest covering roughly an eighth. This TCR derives from a man in his 60s with active COVID-19. V is TRBV29-1 and J is TRBJ1-2; possible D gene TRBD1, 5 bases. The source material was peripheral blood. This chain's CDR3 is CSVGEDGYTF. The CDR3 DNA reads as TGCAGCGTAGGGGAAGATGGCTACACCTTC.